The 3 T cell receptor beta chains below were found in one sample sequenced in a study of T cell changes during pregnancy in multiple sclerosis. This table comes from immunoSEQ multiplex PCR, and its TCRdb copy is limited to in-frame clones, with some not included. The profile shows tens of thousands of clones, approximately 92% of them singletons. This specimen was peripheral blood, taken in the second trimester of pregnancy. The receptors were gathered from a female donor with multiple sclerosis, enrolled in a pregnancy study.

CDR3 bases: TGTGCCAGCAGCTCTATGCTCCGGGACAGGGGGGGTGAGCAGTTCTTC. This encodes CASSSMLRDRGGEQFF. The chain has TRBV11-3 and TRBJ2-1, with 11 bases that match TRBD1. Germline V CDR1 and CDR2: SGHNT, YENEEA. V gave up 4 bases and J gave up 9 bases; unmatched junction bases: 11. This CDR3 spans 16 amino acids.

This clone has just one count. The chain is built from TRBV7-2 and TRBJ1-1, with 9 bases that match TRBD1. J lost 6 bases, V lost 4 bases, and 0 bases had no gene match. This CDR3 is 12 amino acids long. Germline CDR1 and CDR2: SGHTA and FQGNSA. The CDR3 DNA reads TGTGCCAGCAGCTGGGACAGGGCTGAAGCTTTCTTT. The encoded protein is CASSWDRAEAFF.

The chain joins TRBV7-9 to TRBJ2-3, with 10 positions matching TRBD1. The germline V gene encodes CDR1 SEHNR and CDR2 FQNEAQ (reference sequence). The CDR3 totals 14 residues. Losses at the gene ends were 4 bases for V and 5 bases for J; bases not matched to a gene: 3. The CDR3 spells CASSSGTGEDTQYF. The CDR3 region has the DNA TGTGCCAGCAGCTCGGGGACAGGGGAAGATACGCAGTATTTT.